This paragraph covers one TCR beta chain sequence. The antigen is undetermined. A much larger clonotype is one base distant, so this may be a read error. The data belong to a study of T-cell reconstitution after alpha-beta-depleted transplantation in children. Regarding the study as a whole: Newly produced T cells mostly accounted for T-cell counts and diversity one year post-transplant. Some patients' high day-60 TCRbeta diversity was attributed to recipient cells surviving conditioning.

The TCRbeta library incorporated unique molecular identifiers. TCRdb called the PCR reads again in MiXCR, with one record for every CDR3 protein. The sample holds 330,000 or so distinct CDR3 sequences; roughly a tenth are singletons and the top ten take around 7.5%. Germline lookup yields CDR1 LGHNA and CDR2 YNFKEQ. CDR3 length: 16 amino acids. Sequencing used PBMCs, obtained before TCRalphabeta/CD19-depleted stem cell transplant. The rearrangement uses TRBV4-2 and TRBJ2-3, with 7 bases that match TRBD2. The clonotype was recovered from a boy in the first two years of life with acute myeloid leukemia, due to receive a stem cell transplant. The CDR3 DNA reads TGTGCCATCAGCCTAGGGCTAGCGGATTCCACAGATACGCAGTATTTT. As protein: CAISLGLADSTDTQYF.